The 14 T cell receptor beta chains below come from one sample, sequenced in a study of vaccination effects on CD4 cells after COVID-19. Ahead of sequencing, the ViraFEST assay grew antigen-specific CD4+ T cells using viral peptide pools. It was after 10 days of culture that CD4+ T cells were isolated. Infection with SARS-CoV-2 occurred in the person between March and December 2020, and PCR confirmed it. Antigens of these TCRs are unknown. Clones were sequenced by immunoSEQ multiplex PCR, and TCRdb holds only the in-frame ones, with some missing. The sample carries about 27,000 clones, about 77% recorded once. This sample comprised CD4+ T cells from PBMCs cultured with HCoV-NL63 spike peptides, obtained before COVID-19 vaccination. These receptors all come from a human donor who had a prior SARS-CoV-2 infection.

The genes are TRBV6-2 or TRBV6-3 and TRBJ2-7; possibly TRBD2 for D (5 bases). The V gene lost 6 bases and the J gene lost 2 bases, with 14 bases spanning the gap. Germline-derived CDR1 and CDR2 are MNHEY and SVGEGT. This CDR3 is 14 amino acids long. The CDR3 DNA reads TGTGCCAGCAGCGGCCCAGCGGAGACCTACGAGCAGTACTTC. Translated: CASSGPAETYEQYF.

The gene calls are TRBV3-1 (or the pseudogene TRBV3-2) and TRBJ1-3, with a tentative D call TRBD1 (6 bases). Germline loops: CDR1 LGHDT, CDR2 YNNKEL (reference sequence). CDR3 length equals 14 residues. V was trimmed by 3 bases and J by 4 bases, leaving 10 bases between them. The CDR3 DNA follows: TGTGCCAGCAGCCACCGGGGGCAAGGAAACACCATATATTTT. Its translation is CASSHRGQGNTIYF.

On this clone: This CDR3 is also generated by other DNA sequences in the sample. The CDR3 reads CASSPLAGADTQYF. The CDR3 nucleotides read TGTGCCAGCAGCCCCCTCGCGGGGGCAGATACGCAGTATTTT. The rearrangement uses TRBV7-3 and TRBJ2-3; 7 bases agree with TRBD2. Germline lookup yields CDR1 SGHTA and CDR2 FQGTGA. The CDR3 sequence is 14 residues long. Trimming at V came to 5 bases and at J to 4 bases, leaving 6 bases not matched to a gene.

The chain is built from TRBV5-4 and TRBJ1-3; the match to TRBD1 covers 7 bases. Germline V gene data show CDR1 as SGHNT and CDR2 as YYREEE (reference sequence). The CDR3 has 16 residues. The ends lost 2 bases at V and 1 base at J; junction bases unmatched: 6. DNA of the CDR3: TGTGCCAGCAGCTTAGGGGGACAGACTTCTGGAAACACCATATATTTT. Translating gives CASSLGGQTSGNTIYF. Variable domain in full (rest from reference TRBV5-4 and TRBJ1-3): ETGVTQSPTHLIKTRGQQVTLRCSSQSGHNTVSWYQQALGQGPQFIFQYYREEENGRGNFPPRFSGLQFPNYSSELNVNALELDDSALYLCASSLGGQTSGNTIYFGEGSWLTVV.

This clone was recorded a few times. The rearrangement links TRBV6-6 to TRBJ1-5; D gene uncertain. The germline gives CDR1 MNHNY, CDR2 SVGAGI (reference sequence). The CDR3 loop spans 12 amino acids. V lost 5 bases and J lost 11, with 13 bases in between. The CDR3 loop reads CASSRPPWSQHF. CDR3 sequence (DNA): TGTGCCAGCAGTCGACCTCCGTGGTCCCAGCATTTT.

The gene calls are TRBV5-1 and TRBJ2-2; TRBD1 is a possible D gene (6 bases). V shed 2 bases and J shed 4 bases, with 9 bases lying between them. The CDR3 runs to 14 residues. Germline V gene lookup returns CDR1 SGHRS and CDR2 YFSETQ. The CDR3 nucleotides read TGCGCCAGCAGCTTAGGGGGATCCACCGGGGAGCTGTTTTTT. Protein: CASSLGGSTGELFF. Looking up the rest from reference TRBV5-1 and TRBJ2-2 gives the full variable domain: KAGVTQTPRYLIKTRGQQVTLSCSPISGHRSVSWYQQTPGQGLQFLFEYFSETQRNKGNFPGRFSGRQFSNSRSEMNVSTLELGDSALYLCASSLGGSTGELFFGEGSRLTVL.

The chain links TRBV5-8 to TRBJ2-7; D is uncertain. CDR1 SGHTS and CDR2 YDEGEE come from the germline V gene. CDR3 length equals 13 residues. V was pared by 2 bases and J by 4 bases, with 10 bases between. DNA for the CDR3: TGTGCCAGCAGCTTTGCACTGCATTACGAGCAGTACTTC. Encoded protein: CASSFALHYEQYF.

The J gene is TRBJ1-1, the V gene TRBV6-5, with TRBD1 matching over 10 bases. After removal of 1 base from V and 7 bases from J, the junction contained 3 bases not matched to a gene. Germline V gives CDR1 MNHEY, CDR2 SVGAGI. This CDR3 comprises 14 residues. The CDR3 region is CASSYYRDRGEAFF. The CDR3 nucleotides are TGTGCCAGCAGTTACTACCGGGACAGGGGTGAAGCTTTCTTT.

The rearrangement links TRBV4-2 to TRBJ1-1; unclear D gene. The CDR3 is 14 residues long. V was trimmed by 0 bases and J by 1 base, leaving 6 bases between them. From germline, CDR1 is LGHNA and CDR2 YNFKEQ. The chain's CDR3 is CASSQDTRNTEAFF. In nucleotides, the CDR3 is TGTGCCAGCAGCCAAGATACCAGGAACACTGAAGCTTTCTTT.

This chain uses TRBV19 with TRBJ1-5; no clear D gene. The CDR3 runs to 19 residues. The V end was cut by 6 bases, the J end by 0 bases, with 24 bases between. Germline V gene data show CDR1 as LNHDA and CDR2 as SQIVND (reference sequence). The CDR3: CASRAIWEVNNSSNQPQHF. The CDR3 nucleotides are TGTGCCAGTAGGGCGATTTGGGAAGTGAACAACAGTAGCAATCAGCCCCAGCATTTT.

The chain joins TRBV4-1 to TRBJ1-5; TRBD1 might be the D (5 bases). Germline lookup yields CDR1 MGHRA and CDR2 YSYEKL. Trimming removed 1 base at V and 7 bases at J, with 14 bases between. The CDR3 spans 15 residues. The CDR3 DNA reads TGCGCCAGCAGCCAAGTGATGCAGGGTGGGCAGCCCCAGCATTTT. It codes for CASSQVMQGGQPQHF.

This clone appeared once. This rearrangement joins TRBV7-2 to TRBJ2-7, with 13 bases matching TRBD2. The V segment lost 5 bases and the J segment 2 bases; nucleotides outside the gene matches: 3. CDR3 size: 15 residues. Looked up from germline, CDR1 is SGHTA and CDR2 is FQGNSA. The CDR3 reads CASSRTSGSTYEQYF. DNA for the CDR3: TGTGCCAGCAGCCGGACTAGCGGGAGCACCTACGAGCAGTACTTC.

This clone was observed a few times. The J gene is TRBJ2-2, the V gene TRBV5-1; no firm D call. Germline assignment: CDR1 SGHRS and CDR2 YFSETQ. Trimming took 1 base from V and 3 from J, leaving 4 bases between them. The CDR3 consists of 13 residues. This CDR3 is CASSLSDTGELFF. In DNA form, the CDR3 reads TGCGCCAGCAGCTTGAGCGACACCGGGGAGCTGTTTTTT.

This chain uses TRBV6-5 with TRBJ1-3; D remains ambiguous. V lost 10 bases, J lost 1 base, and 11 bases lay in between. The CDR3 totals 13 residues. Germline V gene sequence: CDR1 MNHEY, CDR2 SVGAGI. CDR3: CATPTVSGNTIYF. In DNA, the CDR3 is TGTGCCACCCCAACAGTTTCTGGAAACACCATATATTTT.